The source of this TCR beta chain is a study of long-term antiretroviral therapy in people with HIV. No donor had fewer than one pre-ART PBMC sample or fewer than two post-ART PBMC samples. The United States was where all participants with HIV were treated. Study results and limitations: Clones that expanded before ART (that is, prior to treatment) dominated the repertoire at all time points.

A note on this clone: Antigen: not known.

Sequencing used immunoSEQ v3.0 at survey level. Each sample had sequencing targeting about 40,000-55,000 T-cell genomes. Some clones are missing from TCRdb's copy, which holds only in-frame ones; the method was immunoSEQ multiplex PCR. The sample lists 20,000 to 30,000 clones; around 80% were seen once. Trimming cost V 2 bases and J 6 bases; bases outside gene matches: 7. This CDR3 contains 15 residues. Per the germline V gene, CDR1 is GTSNPN and CDR2 is SVGIG (reference sequence). The sequence was obtained from a man aged 45 to 65 with HIV. This rearrangement joins TRBV30 to TRBJ1-6; 7 nucleotides agree with TRBD1. The sequenced sample was unsorted PBMCs, obtained 3 years after starting antiretroviral therapy. The CDR3 DNA reads as TGTGCCTGGAGTCGCGGGACAGTGCCTAATTCACCCCTCCACTTT. Protein: CAWSRGTVPNSPLHF.